This T cell receptor (beta chain) appears in the sequencing data of a study of Graves' ophthalmopathy and Graves' hyperthyroidism. Study in general: The term stable hyperthyroidism indicated an absence of ophthalmopathy within 18 months of follow-up. Study conclusions and caveats: Using a 13-signature model, the authors split ophthalmopathy from stable hyperthyroidism, with around 85% sensitivity and roughly 80% specificity. Thyroid clonotypes that were expanded above 0.001 frequency mostly also appeared in blood.

Per the germline V gene, CDR1 is SEHNR and CDR2 is FQNEAQ (reference sequence). V gave up 5 bases and J gave up 0 bases, with 16 bases separating them. The CDR3 runs 16 residues. Amplifying from RNA transcripts, the study obtained TCR beta CDR3 regions. First-round RT-PCR relied on HTBI primers, and a second-round multiplex PCR came next. TCRdb reprocessed the multiplex PCR reads with MiXCR, giving one entry per CDR3 protein. Of over a million distinct CDR3 sequences in the sample, 35% to 40% were seen once. Researchers turned away patients with other autoimmune diseases, uncontrolled infections, pregnancy or lactation. Regarding this clonotype: Its matching antigen is unknown.

This sequence joins TRBV7-9 and TRBJ1-2; D uncertain. The TCR comes from an adult man with Graves' hyperthyroidism. Sequencing input: peripheral blood or thyroid tissue (not recorded which). DNA of the CDR3: TGTGCCAGCAGCCCCAGCGGCGTACTGGCTAACTATGGCTACACCTTC. It encodes CASSPSGVLANYGYTF.